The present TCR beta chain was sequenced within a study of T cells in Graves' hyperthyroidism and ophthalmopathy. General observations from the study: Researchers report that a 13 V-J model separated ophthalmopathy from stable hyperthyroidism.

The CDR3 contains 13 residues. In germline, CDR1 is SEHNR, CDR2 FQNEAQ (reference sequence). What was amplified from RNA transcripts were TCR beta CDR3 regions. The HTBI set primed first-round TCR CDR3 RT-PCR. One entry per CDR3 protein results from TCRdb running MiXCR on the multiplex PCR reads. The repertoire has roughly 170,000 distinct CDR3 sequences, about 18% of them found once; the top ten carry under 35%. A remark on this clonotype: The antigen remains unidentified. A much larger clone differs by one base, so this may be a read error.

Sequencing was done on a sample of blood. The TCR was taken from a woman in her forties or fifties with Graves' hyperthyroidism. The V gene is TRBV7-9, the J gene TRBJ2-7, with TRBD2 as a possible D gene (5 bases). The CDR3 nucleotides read TGTGCCGGCAGCGCCTCGGGATTCTACGAGCAGTACTTC. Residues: CAGSASGFYEQYF.